A single count supports the clone carrying this T cell receptor beta chain. The sample is drawn from a study of blood T cell repertoires in COVID-19. Study details: The study drew acute and convalescent COVID-19 samples from the United States, Italy and Spain. From T cells, B-cell-depleted T cells, or PBMCs came the material, which was cDNA or gDNA.

Looked up from germline, CDR1 is SEHNR and CDR2 is FQNEAQ (reference sequence). The CDR3 runs to 16 residues. V was cut by 5 bases and J by 3 bases, with 19 bases left in between. Per the original methods: It was from reference gene primer amplification that nucleated cell counts were estimated. TCRdb's table, derived via immunoSEQ multiplex PCR, lists solely in-frame clones and lacks some. That table supplies the V and J calls and clone size; D and trimming were determined from the DNA. The data show about 140,000 clones, less than 90% seen once. Recruited during active infection, patients (from Seattle) were subsequently followed longitudinally.

The sequenced material came from peripheral blood. The rearrangement uses TRBV7-9 and TRBJ2-5, with no clear D. The TCR originated in a human donor with COVID-19, enrolled during active disease. The donor label of this sample is uncertain. The CDR3 DNA sequence: TGTGCCAGCAGCCCCAGAGGAAGGAAGGCGGAAGAGACCCAGTACTTC. It codes for CASSPRGRKAEETQYF.